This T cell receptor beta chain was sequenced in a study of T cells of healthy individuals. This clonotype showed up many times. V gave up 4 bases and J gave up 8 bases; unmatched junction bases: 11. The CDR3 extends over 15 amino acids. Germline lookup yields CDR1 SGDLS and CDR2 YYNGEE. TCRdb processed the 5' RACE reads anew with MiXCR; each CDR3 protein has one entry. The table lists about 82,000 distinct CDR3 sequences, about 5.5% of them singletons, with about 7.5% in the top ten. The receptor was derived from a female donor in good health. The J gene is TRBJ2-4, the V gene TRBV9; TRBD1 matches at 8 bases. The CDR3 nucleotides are TGTGCCAGCAGCCTCTCGCCGGGACAGGTGGACATTCAGTACTTC. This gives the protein CASSLSPGQVDIQYF. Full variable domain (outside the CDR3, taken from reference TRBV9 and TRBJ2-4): DSGVTQTPKHLITATGQRVTLRCSPRSGDLSVYWYQQSLDQGLQFLIQYYNGEERAKGNILERFSAQQFPDLHSELNLSSLELGDSALYFCASSLSPGQVDIQYFGAGTRLSVL.